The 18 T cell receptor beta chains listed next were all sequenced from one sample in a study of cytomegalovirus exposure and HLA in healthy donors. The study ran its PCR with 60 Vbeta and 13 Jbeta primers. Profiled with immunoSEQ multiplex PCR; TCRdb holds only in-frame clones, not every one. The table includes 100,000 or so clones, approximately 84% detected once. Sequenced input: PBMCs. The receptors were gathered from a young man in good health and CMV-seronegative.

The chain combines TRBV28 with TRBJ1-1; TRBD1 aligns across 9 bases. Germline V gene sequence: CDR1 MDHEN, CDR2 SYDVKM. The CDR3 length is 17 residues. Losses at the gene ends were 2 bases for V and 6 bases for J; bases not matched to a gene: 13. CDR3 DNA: TGTGCCAGCAGTTTACATGCCCTGGGGACAGGGCCCCCTGAAGCTTTCTTT. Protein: CASSLHALGTGPPEAFF.

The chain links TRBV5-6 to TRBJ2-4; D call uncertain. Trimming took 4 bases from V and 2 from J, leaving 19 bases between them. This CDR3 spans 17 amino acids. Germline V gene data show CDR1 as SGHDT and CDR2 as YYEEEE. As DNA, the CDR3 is TGTGCCAGCAGCCCCTTAGACACCGTGTGGCCCAAAAACATTCAGTACTTC. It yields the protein CASSPLDTVWPKNIQYF.

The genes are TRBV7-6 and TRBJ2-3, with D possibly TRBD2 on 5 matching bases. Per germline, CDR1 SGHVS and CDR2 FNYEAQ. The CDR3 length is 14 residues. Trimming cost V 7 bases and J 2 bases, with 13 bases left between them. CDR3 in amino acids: CASTPDLLTDTQYF. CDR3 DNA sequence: TGTGCCAGCACACCGGACTTACTCACAGATACGCAGTATTTT.

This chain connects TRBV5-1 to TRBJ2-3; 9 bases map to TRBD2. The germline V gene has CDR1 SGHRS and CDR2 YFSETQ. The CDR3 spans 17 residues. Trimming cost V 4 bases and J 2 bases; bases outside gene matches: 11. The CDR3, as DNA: TGCGCCAGCAGCACCTTACCTAGCGGGAACCCCACAGATACGCAGTATTTT. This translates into CASSTLPSGNPTDTQYF.

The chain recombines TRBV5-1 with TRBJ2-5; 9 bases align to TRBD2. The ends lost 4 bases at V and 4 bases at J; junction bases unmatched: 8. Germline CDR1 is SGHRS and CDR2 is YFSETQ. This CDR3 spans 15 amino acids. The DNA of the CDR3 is TGCGCCAGCAGCCCGGGTGCGGGAGGGCCAGAGACCCAGTACTTC. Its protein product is CASSPGAGGPETQYF.

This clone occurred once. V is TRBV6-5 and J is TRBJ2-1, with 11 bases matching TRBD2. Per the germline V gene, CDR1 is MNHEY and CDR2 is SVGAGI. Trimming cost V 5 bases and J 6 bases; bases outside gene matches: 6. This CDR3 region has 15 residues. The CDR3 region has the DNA TGTGCCAGCAGTCCTAGCGGGAGGACCTTCAATGAGCAGTTCTTC. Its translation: CASSPSGRTFNEQFF.

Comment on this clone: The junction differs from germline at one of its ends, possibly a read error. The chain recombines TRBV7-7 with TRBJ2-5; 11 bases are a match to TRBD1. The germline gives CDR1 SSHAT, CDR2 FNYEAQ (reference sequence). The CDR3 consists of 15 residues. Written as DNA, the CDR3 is TGTGCTAGCAGCTCTGGGACAGGGGGATTGGAGACCCAGTACTTC. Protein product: CASSSGTGGLETQYF.

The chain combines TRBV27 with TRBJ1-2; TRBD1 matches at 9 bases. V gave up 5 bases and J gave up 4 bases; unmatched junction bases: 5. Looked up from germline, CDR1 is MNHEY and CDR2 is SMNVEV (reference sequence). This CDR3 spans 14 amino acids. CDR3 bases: TGTGCCAGCAGTGCGAAGGACAGGGGCTATGGCTACACCTTC. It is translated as CASSAKDRGYGYTF.

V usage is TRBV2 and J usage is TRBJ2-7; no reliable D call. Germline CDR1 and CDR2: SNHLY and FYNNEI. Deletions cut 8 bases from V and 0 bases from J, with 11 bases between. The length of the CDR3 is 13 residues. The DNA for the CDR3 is TGTGCCAGCCTCCCCGTAATCTCCTACGAGCAGTACTTC. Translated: CASLPVISYEQYF.

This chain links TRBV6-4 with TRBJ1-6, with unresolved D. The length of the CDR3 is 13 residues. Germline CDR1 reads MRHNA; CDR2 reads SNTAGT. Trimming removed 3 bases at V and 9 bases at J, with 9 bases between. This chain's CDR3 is CASSEGRGSPLHF. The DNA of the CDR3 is TGTGCCAGCAGTGAGGGGAGAGGTTCACCCCTCCACTTT.

CDR3 loop: CASSDWASGSKETQYF. The CDR3 DNA sequence: TGTGCCAGCAGTGATTGGGCTAGCGGGAGTAAAGAGACCCAGTACTTC. The chain employs TRBV25-1 and TRBJ2-5; 10 nucleotides match TRBD2. Per germline, CDR1 MGHDK and CDR2 SYGVNS. This CDR3 spans 16 amino acids. J was trimmed by 3 bases and V by 3 bases; bases with no gene match: 7.

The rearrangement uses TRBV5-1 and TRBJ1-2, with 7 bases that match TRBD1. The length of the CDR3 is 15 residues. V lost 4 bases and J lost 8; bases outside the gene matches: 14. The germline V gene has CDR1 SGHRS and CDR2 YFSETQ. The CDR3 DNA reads TGCGCCAGCAGCGCATCCCTGACAGGGAGTGAGGGCTACACCTTC. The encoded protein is CASSASLTGSEGYTF.

CDR3 sequence (DNA): TGTGCCAGCATGACAGCCTTCTACGAGCAGTACTTC. Protein product: CASMTAFYEQYF. The rearrangement uses TRBV2 and TRBJ2-7; D may be TRBD1 (5 bases). The germline V gene has CDR1 SNHLY and CDR2 FYNNEI. The CDR3 sequence is 12 residues long. V was cut by 7 bases and J by 3 bases, with 10 bases left in between.

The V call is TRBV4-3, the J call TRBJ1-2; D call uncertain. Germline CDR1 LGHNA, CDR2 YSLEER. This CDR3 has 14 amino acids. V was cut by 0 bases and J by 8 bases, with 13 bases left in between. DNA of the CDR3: TGCGCCAGCAGCCAAGATCAGGTTTCCTACGGCTACACCTTC. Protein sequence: CASSQDQVSYGYTF.

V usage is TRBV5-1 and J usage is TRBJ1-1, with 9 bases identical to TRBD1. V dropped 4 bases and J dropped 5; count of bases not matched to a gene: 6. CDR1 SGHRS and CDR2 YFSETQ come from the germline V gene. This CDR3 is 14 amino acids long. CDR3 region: CASSVGQGGTEAFF. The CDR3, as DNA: TGCGCCAGCAGCGTGGGACAGGGAGGAACTGAAGCTTTCTTT.

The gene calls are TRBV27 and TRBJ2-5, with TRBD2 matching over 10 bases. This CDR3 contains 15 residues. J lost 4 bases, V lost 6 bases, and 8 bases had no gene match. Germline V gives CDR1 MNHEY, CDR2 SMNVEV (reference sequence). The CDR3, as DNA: TGTGCCAGCAGAATCCTAGCGGGAGTGGGAGAGACCCAGTACTTC. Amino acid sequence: CASRILAGVGETQYF.

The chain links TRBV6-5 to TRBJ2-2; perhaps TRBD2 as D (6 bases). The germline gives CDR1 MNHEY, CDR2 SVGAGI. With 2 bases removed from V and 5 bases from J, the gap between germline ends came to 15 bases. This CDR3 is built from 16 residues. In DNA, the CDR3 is TGTGCCAGCAGTTACGATGTGGCAGGGAGGACCGGGGAGCTGTTTTTT. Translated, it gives CASSYDVAGRTGELFF.

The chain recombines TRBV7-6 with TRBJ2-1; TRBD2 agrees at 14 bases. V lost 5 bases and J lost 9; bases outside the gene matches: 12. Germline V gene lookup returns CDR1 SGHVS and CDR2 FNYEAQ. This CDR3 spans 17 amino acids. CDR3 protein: CASSRGTSGRGISEQFF. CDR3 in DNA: TGTGCCAGCAGCCGAGGGACTAGCGGGAGAGGCATCAGTGAGCAGTTCTTC.